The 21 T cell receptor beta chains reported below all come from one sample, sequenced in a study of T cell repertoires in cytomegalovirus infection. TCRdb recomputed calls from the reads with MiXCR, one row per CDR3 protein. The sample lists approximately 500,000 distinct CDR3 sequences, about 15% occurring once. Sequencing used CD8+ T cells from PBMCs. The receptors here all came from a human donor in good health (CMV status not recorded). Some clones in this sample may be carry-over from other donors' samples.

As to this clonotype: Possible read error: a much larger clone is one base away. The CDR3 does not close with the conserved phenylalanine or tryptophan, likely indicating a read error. As DNA, the CDR3 is TGTGCCAGCACCCCGGGTGGGGTAGCGGGAGGTGGGAATGAGCAGTTCTTA. Residues: CASTPGGVAGGGNEQFL. The chain recombines TRBV12-3 or TRBV12-4 with TRBJ2-1; TRBD2 agrees at 10 bases. Trimming removed 7 bases from V and 7 bases from J; junction bases left unmatched: 16. The CDR3 spans 17 residues.

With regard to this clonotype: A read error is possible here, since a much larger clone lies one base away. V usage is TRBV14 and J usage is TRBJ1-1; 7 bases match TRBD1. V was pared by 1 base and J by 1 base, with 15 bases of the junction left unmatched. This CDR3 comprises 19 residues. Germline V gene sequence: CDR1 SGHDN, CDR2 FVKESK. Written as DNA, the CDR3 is TGTGCCAGCAGCCAAGGTGGTAGGGTAGAGGGGGCGCGGAACACTGAAGCTTTCTTT. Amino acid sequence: CASSQGGRVEGARNTEAFF.

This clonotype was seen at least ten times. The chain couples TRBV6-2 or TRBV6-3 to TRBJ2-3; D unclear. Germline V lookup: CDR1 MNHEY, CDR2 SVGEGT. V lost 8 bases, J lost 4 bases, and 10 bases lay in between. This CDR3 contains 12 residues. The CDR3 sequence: CASRTQPDTQYF. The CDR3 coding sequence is TGTGCCAGCCGAACTCAGCCAGATACGCAGTATTTT.

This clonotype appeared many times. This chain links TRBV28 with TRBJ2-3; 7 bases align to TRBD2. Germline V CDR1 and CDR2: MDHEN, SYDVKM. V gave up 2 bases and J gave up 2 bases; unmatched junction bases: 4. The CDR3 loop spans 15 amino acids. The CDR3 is CASSLGRAYTDTQYF. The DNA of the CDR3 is TGTGCCAGCAGTTTAGGGAGGGCCTACACAGATACGCAGTATTTT.

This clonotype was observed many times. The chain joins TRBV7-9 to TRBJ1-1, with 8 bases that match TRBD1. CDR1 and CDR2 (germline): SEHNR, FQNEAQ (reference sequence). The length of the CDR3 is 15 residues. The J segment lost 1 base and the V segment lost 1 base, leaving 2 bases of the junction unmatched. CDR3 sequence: CASSLDRGSNTEAFF. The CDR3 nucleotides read TGTGCCAGCAGCTTAGACAGGGGGTCGAACACTGAAGCTTTCTTT.

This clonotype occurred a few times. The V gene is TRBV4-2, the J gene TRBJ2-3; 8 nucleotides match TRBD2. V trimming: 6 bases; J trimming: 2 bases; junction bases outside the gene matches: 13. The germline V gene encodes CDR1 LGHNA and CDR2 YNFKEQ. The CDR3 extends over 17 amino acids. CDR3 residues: CASSSGGIAGLTDTQYF. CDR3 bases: TGTGCCAGCAGTTCCGGCGGGATAGCGGGGCTCACAGATACGCAGTATTTT.

The CDR3 coding sequence is TGTGCCAGCAGCCCCGGAGTCCGGGACAGGGGGCTCGACGAGCAGTACTTC. It specifies CASSPGVRDRGLDEQYF. The V gene is TRBV9, the J gene TRBJ2-7, with 12 bases matching TRBD1. This CDR3 spans 17 amino acids. Germline V gives CDR1 SGDLS, CDR2 YYNGEE. J gave up 5 bases and V 4 bases, and 13 bases lay outside the gene matches.

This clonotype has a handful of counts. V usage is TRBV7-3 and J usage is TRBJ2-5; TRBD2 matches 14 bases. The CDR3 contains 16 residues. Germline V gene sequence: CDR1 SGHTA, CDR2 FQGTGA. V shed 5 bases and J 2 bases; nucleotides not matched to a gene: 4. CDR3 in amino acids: CASSPGLAGVQETQYF. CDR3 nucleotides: TGTGCCAGCAGCCCGGGACTAGCGGGAGTGCAAGAGACCCAGTACTTC.

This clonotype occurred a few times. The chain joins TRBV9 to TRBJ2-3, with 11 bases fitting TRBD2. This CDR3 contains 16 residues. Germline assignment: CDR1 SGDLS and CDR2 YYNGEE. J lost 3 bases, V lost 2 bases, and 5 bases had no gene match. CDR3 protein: CASSVSGGAGTDTQYF. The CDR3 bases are TGTGCCAGCAGCGTTAGCGGGGGGGCGGGTACAGATACGCAGTATTTT.

As DNA, the CDR3 is TGTGCCAGCAGCCAATCTACCGGGACTTTGGCCGGTGAGCAGTTCTTC. Translation gives CASSQSTGTLAGEQFF. The chain recombines TRBV4-2 with TRBJ2-1; D may be TRBD2 (6 bases). Germline V lookup: CDR1 LGHNA, CDR2 YNFKEQ. Trimming cost V 2 bases and J 9 bases, with 20 bases left between them. CDR3 length: 16 residues.

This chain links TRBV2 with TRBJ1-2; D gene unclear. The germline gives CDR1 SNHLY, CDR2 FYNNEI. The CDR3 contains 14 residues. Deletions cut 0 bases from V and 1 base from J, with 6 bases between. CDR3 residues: CASSEANLNYGYTF. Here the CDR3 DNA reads TGTGCCAGCAGTGAAGCGAACCTTAACTATGGCTACACCTTC.

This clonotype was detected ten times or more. The CDR3 is CASSSVQMNTEAFF. The DNA of the CDR3 is TGTGCCAGCAGCTCGGTTCAAATGAACACTGAAGCTTTCTTT. The chain joins TRBV7-8 to TRBJ1-1; D ambiguous. V lost 4 bases to trimming and J lost 0 bases, with 9 bases between them. Germline V lookup: CDR1 SGHVS, CDR2 FQNEAQ. This CDR3 has 14 amino acids. The whole variable domain, remainder taken from reference TRBV7-8 and TRBJ1-1, is GAGVSQSPRYKVAKRGQDVALRCDPISGHVSLFWYQQALGQGPEFLTYFQNEAQLDKSGLPSDRFFAERPEGSVSTLKIQRTQQEDSAVYLCASSSVQMNTEAFFGQGTRLTVV.

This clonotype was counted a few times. CDR3 amino acids: CASREGTGATDTQYF. As DNA, the CDR3 is TGTGCCAGCCGTGAAGGGACAGGGGCCACAGATACGCAGTATTTT. J is TRBJ2-3 and V is TRBV5-4, with 10 bases aligning to TRBD1. This CDR3 is 15 amino acids long. The V and J ends lost 7 bases and 2 bases, in that order; junction bases with no gene match: 7. The germline CDR1 and CDR2 sequences are SGHNT and YYREEE (reference sequence).

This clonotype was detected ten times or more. CDR3 sequence (DNA): TGCGCCAGCAGCCAAGCACGAACAGGGGGAGACTACAATGAGCAGTTCTTC. Translation: CASSQARTGGDYNEQFF. This chain connects TRBV4-1 to TRBJ2-1; 8 positions agree with TRBD1. The CDR3 consists of 17 residues. The V and J ends lost 1 base and 3 bases, in that order; junction bases with no gene match: 8. Germline V gives CDR1 MGHRA, CDR2 YSYEKL.

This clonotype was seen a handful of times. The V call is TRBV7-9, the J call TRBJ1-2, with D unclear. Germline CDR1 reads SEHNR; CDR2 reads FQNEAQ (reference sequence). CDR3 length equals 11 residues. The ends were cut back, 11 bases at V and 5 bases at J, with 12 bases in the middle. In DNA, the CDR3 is TGTGCCGGTCGAGGCGATTATGGCTACACCTTC. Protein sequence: CAGRGDYGYTF.

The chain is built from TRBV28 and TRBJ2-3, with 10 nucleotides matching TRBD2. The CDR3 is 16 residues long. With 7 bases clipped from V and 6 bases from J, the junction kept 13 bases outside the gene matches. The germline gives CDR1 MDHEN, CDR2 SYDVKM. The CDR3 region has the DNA TGTGCCAGCATTAACGCTGGGAGCGGGAGGGCGGATACGCAGTATTTT. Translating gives CASINAGSGRADTQYF. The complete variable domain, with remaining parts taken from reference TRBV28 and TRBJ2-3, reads DVKVTQSSRYLVKRTGEKVFLECVQDMDHENMFWYRQDPGLGLRLIYFSYDVKMKEKGDIPEGYSVSREKKERFSLILESASTNQTSMYLCASINAGSGRADTQYFGPGTRLTVL.

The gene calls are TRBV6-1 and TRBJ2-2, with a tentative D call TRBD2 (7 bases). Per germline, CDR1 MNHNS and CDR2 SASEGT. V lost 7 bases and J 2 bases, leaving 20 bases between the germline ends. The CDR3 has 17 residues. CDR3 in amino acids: CASTRPWGGYNTGELFF. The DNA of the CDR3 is TGTGCCAGCACCAGACCCTGGGGGGGCTATAACACCGGGGAGCTGTTTTTT.

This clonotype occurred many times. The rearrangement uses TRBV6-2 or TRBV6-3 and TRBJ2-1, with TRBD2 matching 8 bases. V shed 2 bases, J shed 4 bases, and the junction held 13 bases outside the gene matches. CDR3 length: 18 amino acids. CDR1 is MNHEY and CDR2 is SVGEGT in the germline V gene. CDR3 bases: TGTGCCAGCAGTTACCCCTTTAGCGGGAAAGAACCTTACAATGAGCAGTTCTTC. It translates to CASSYPFSGKEPYNEQFF.

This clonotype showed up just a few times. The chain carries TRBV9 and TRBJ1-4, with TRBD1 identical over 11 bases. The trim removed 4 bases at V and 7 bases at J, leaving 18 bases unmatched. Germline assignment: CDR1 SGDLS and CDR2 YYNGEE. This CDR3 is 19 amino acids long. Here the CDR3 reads CASSPSRGQGGTTAEKLFF. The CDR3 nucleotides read TGTGCCAGCAGCCCGAGCCGGGGACAGGGGGGAACAACGGCTGAAAAACTGTTTTTT.

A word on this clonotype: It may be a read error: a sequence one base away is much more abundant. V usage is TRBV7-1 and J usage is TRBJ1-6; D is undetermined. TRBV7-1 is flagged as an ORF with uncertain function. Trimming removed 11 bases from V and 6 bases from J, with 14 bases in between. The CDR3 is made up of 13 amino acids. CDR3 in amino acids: CAVYGQVNSPLHF. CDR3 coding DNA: TGTGCCGTCTATGGGCAGGTTAATTCACCCCTCCACTTT.

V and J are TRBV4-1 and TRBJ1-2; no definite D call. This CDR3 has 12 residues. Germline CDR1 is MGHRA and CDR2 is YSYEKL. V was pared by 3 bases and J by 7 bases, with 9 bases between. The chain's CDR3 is CASSHGSFGYTF. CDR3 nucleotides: TGCGCCAGCAGCCATGGAAGTTTTGGCTACACCTTC.